These T cell receptor beta chains were read from a single sample in a study of T cells after yellow fever vaccination. TCRdb redid the calling of the 5' RACE reads with MiXCR, one entry per CDR3 protein. The sample carries some 560,000 distinct CDR3 sequences, 15% to 20% recorded once. The sample here was PBMCs, taken 15 days after the yellow fever booster vaccination. The receptors were gathered from a man younger than 45 who received the YFV17D yellow fever vaccine. The CDR3 runs from the conserved cysteine through the conserved F or W. A D gene is named only where the DNA matches it firmly. Size tells how often a clone was seen (once, few, many) or the class of an expanded clone, and some rows leave it out.

TGCAGTGCTACCATACAGCAACCTAATGAAAAACTGTTTTTT	CSATIQQPNEKLFF	-	TRBJ1-4	-	TRBV20-1
TGTGCCAGCAGTTTCTTCGGCAGAATCACAGATACGCAGTATTTT	CASSFFGRITDTQYF	-	TRBJ2-3	-	TRBV12-3/TRBV12-4
TGTGCCATCAGTGAGAGAAGGGGCCTACTCAACACCGGGGAGCTGTTTTTT	CAISERRGLLNTGELFF	-	TRBJ2-2	-	TRBV10-3
TGTGCCTGGAACCTACAGGGCGATGAGCAGTTCTTC	CAWNLQGDEQFF	few	TRBJ2-1	-	TRBV30
TGTGCCAGCAGCTTCTCTGGTGGGACGGGAACGTCCTACAATGAGCAGTTCTTC	CASSFSGGTGTSYNEQFF	-	TRBJ2-1	-	TRBV7-8
TGTGCCAGCAGCCAAGAGGCGCGCTCGAGGGACGAGCAGTACTTC	CASSQEARSRDEQYF	-	TRBJ2-7	-	TRBV3-1
TGCAGCGCCGCCCAGGGAGGAGAGACCCAGTACTTC	CSAAQGGETQYF	few	TRBJ2-5	-	TRBV29-1
TGTGCCATCATCGCGGATGGGGGGGAATCCGGCAATCAGCCCCAGCATTTT	CAIIADGGESGNQPQHF	-	TRBJ1-5	-	TRBV10-3
TGTGCCAGCTCCGTCCCACAGGGACCTGAAGCTTTCTTT	CASSVPQGPEAFF	-	TRBJ1-1	-	TRBV6-1
TGTGCCAGCAGCACTAGCGGTCTCGCGGGTACGCAGTATTTT	CASSTSGLAGTQYF	-	TRBJ2-3	TRBD2	TRBV12-3/TRBV12-4
TGTGCCAGCAGCTTTGGACAGGTCGGGGTCGGGGAGCTGTTTTTT	CASSFGQVGVGELFF	few	TRBJ2-2	TRBD1	TRBV7-7
TGTGCAAGTCGCCCTTCCGGGACTAGCGGGAGCTACAATGAGCAGTTCTTC	CASRPSGTSGSYNEQFF	-	TRBJ2-1	-	TRBV12-2
TGCAGTGCTAGACGCACCGGGACCTCCTACGAGCAGTACTTC	CSARRTGTSYEQYF	-	TRBJ2-7	-	TRBV20-1
TGCAGTGCTAGGGGGGACTGGCACGAGCAGTACTTC	CSARGDWHEQYF	few	TRBJ2-7	-	TRBV20-1
TGCAGCGCCCGAGGGGGGGTAGGGGACTCTGGAAACACCATATATTTT	CSARGGVGDSGNTIYF	few	TRBJ1-3	-	TRBV29-1
TGCGCCAGCAGCCAAGCTGCGGAGGACTACGAGCAGTACTTC	CASSQAAEDYEQYF	-	TRBJ2-7	-	TRBV4-1
TGTGCCAGCAGCCAAGGACAGAGTAATTCACCCCTCCACTTT	CASSQGQSNSPLHF	-	TRBJ1-6	-	TRBV3-1
TGCAGTGCTAGAGATATGACTACCCTAAAAAACATTCAGTACTTC	CSARDMTTLKNIQYF	few	TRBJ2-4	-	TRBV20-1
TGCAGTGCCACCGGGGCCAAGCGGGCCGACAATGAGCAGTTCTTC	CSATGAKRADNEQFF	few	TRBJ2-1	-	TRBV20-1
TGTGCCAGCAGGTCCAAGGGGGGCGGGAGCGCCTACAATGAGCAGTTCTTC	CASRSKGGGSAYNEQFF	-	TRBJ2-1	-	TRBV21-1
TGCGCCAGCAGTGAGGGCAGCAACGAGCAGTACTTC	CASSEGSNEQYF	-	TRBJ2-7	-	TRBV10-1
TGTGCCACCAGTGATGGGGCGGGAGGGGACTACAATGAGCAGTTCTTC	CATSDGAGGDYNEQFF	-	TRBJ2-1	TRBD2	TRBV24-1
TGTGCCACCAGCAGAGTAGGTAGCGGGAACACAGATACGCAGTATTTT	CATSRVGSGNTDTQYF	-	TRBJ2-3	TRBD2	TRBV15
TGCAGTGCTACCTGGACAAGGCCAGGCCCCAATGAGCAGTTCTTC	CSATWTRPGPNEQFF	-	TRBJ2-1	-	TRBV20-1
TGTGCCAGCAGCCTCTCCCAAGCTGCCAGGGAGCTGTTTTTT	CASSLSQAARELFF	-	TRBJ2-2	-	TRBV7-2
TGTGCCAGCAGCGGGGGGGGAGTCGGCTACAATGAGCAGTTCTTC	CASSGGGVGYNEQFF	few	TRBJ2-1	TRBD2	TRBV6-2/TRBV6-3
TGTGCCAGCAGTTTACGAACGGGGGGGGTTTTCGCGGGATATGAGCAGTTCTTC	CASSLRTGGVFAGYEQFF	-	TRBJ2-1	TRBD2	TRBV27
TGTGCCAGCAGCTACACTGGGGCGGGCTATGGCTACACCTTC	CASSYTGAGYGYTF	-	TRBJ1-2	-	TRBV11-2
TGTGCCACCGGGTCTCCGGTCTCTGGAAACACCATATATTTT	CATGSPVSGNTIYF	few	TRBJ1-3	-	TRBV10-3
TGCGCCAGCAGCATAACCGGGACTGACTCCTACGAGCAGTACTTC	CASSITGTDSYEQYF	-	TRBJ2-7	-	TRBV5-1
TGCGCCAGCAGTGCTAGCGGGAGGGCCGCTGAGCAGTTCTTC	CASSASGRAAEQFF	-	TRBJ2-1	TRBD2	TRBV5-1